Below are 3 T cell receptor beta chains sequenced from a single sample in a study of shared clonotypes between healthy human individuals. The data were produced by immunoSEQ multiplex PCR, yet TCRdb's version contains in-frame clones alone and is incomplete. The table shows some 1 million clones, with under 80% occurring only once. Sequencing input: memory CD4+ T cells sorted from blood. As to subset: CD45RA-negative fraction. The receptors originated from a man aged 18 to 30 in good health.

V and J are TRBV4-3 and TRBJ1-1; D ambiguous. The length of the CDR3 is 15 residues. Per the germline V gene, CDR1 is LGHNA and CDR2 is YSLEER. Trimming left V 7 bases short and J 3 bases short, with 18 bases between. DNA of the CDR3: TGCGCCAGCACCACAAGATGGGAGTCTTACACTGAAGCTTTCTTT. Encoded protein: CASTTRWESYTEAFF.

Regarding this clone: This same CDR3 is encoded by further DNA sequences in the sample. The chain combines TRBV4-3 with TRBJ2-2, with 11 positions matching TRBD1. This CDR3 has 15 residues. CDR1 LGHNA and CDR2 YSLEER come from the germline V gene. The trim removed 3 bases at V and 5 bases at J, leaving 2 bases unmatched. The CDR3 reads CASSQDRGRTGELFF. DNA for the CDR3: TGCGCCAGCAGCCAGGACAGGGGGCGAACCGGGGAGCTGTTTTTT.

Comments on this clone: The identical CDR3 is also encoded by other nucleotide sequences in the sample. V gene TRBV7-2 combines with J gene TRBJ2-7; tentative D call: TRBD1 (6 bases). Trimming cost V 1 base and J 7 bases, with 8 bases left between them. Germline lookup yields CDR1 SGHTA and CDR2 FQGNSA. The CDR3 sequence is 12 residues long. The CDR3 is CASSLDRGEQYF. CDR3 nucleotide sequence: TGTGCCAGCAGCTTAGATAGGGGGGAGCAGTACTTC.